The 30 T cell receptor beta chains below come from one sample, sequenced in a study of cytomegalovirus exposure and HLA in healthy donors (dated by TCRdb to the late 2010s). Receptor amplification or capture employed the immunoSEQ multiplex PCR assay. For the multiplex PCR, a mixture combining 60 forward primers for TCR Vbeta segments and 13 reverse primers for TCR Jbeta segments was used. The table was pulled from immuneACCESS by TCRdb, which kept in-frame rearrangements only. Such tables lose some clones; where checked, under half of the loss comes from unresolved V genes, and the rest has no known cause. This sample comprises about 220,000 clones, 76% of them detected only once. The top ten clones comprise 0.63% of the sample. The sample was PBMCs. Every receptor here comes from a man between 18 and 29 years old in good health and CMV-seronegative.

This clone was picked up a small number of times. The junction shows a germline mismatch at one end, possibly a read error. The J gene is TRBJ2-7, the V gene TRBV6-1; possibly TRBD1 for D (6 bases). In germline, CDR1 is MNHNS, CDR2 SASEGT. The CDR3 spans 13 residues. CDR3 in amino acids: CASSELSGDKGWF. Here the CDR3 DNA reads TGTGCCAGCAGTGAATTGTCAGGGGACAAGGGGTGGTTC.

This clone was seen a few times. The chain links TRBV5-1 to TRBJ2-2, with a possible D match to TRBD1 (5 bases). V shed 1 base and J shed 5 bases, with 6 bases lying between them. From germline, CDR1 is SGHRS and CDR2 YFSETQ. The CDR3 covers 13 residues. Written as DNA, the CDR3 is TGCGCCAGCAGCTTGAAGGGGACCGGGGAGCTGTTTTTT. This translates into CASSLKGTGELFF.

This clone was observed a few times. The chain combines TRBV19 with TRBJ2-6; D remains ambiguous. The germline V gene has CDR1 LNHDA and CDR2 SQIVND (reference sequence). Deletions cut 5 bases from V and 1 base from J, with 9 bases between. The CDR3 contains 15 residues. CDR3 in amino acids: CASSPPGSGANVLTF. CDR3 coding DNA: TGTGCCAGTAGTCCCCCCGGGTCTGGGGCCAACGTCCTGACTTTC.

The chain joins TRBV6-5 to TRBJ1-6; 9 bases map to TRBD1. The CDR3 covers 16 residues. Germline assignment: CDR1 MNHEY and CDR2 SVGAGI. J was trimmed by 8 bases and V by 1 base; bases with no gene match: 6. CDR3 sequence reads: CASSYFHRGRDSPLHF. The CDR3 nucleotides are TGTGCCAGCAGTTACTTTCACAGGGGGCGTGATTCACCCCTCCACTTT.

The table lists this clone with a few counts. The chain couples TRBV5-6 to TRBJ2-3; 9 bases agree with TRBD1. The CDR3 extends over 17 amino acids. The junction had 9 bases not matched to a gene; V was cut back by 4 bases and J by 0 bases. In germline, CDR1 is SGHDT, CDR2 YYEEEE. The CDR3 loop is CASSPGWGQGSTDTQYF. The CDR3 bases are TGTGCCAGCAGCCCCGGGTGGGGACAGGGAAGCACAGATACGCAGTATTTT.

The chain combines TRBV12-5 with TRBJ2-7; D possibly corresponds to TRBD1 (5 bases). Between the trimmed V and J ends, which lost 0 bases and 2 bases, there was a span of 5 bases. The germline CDR1 and CDR2 sequences are LGHNT and FRNRAP. This CDR3 is 13 amino acids long. The DNA for the CDR3 is TGTGCTAGTGGTTTGGTGACAGCCTACGAGCAGTACTTC. Its protein is CASGLVTAYEQYF.

The rearrangement links TRBV11-2 to TRBJ2-7, with 8 bases fitting TRBD1. Germline V lookup: CDR1 SGHAT, CDR2 FQNNGV. CDR3 length equals 15 residues. V dropped 3 bases and J dropped 4; count of bases not matched to a gene: 8. The CDR3 bases are TGTGCCAGCAGCTTTGGACAGGGAGGCTTTTACGAGCAGTACTTC. Protein sequence: CASSFGQGGFYEQYF.

There are a few counts of this clone. This sequence joins TRBV7-2 and TRBJ2-2; tentative D call: TRBD1 (6 bases). The ends were cut back, 3 bases at V and 2 bases at J, with 10 bases in the middle. The CDR3 length is 15 residues. The germline CDR1 and CDR2 sequences are SGHTA and FQGNSA. The CDR3 sequence: CASSFRTANTGELFF. CDR3 nucleotide sequence: TGTGCCAGCAGCTTTCGGACAGCTAACACCGGGGAGCTGTTTTTT.

The V gene is TRBV10-1, the J gene TRBJ2-3, with D perhaps TRBD1 (6 bases). V shed 6 bases and J shed 4 bases, with 11 bases lying between them. Germline-derived CDR1 and CDR2 are WNHNN and SYGVQD (reference sequence). CDR3 size: 13 residues. CDR3: CASRHGQSDTQYF. The CDR3 DNA sequence: TGCGCCAGCAGACACGGACAGTCAGATACGCAGTATTTT.

The V and J genes are TRBV7-3 and TRBJ2-3; tentative D call: TRBD2 (5 bases). The CDR3 has 16 residues. The germline V gene has CDR1 SGHTA and CDR2 FQGTGA. Trimming removed 8 bases from V and 1 base from J, with 19 bases in between. The CDR3 DNA reads as TGTGCCAGCTCTCGAGAGGGCCATTGGGGCACAGATACGCAGTATTTT. This gives the protein CASSREGHWGTDTQYF.

The chain links TRBV7-2 to TRBJ2-5, with 7 bases that match TRBD2. The CDR3 sequence is 14 residues long. With V trimmed by 1 base and J by 5 bases, 4 bases remained unmatched. Germline assignment: CDR1 SGHTA and CDR2 FQGNSA. This CDR3 reads CASSLGLAGETQYF. The CDR3 nucleotides are TGTGCCAGCAGCTTAGGACTAGCTGGGGAGACCCAGTACTTC.

The chain joins TRBV7-9 to TRBJ1-4; TRBD1 is a possible D gene (5 bases). The V gene lost 5 bases and the J gene lost 5 bases, with 15 bases spanning the gap. The CDR3 has 15 residues. Germline V gene data show CDR1 as SEHNR and CDR2 as FQNEAQ (reference sequence). The CDR3 region has the DNA TGTGCCAGCAGCACCTACGGGGGGAGGAATGAAAAACTGTTTTTT. Its protein product is CASSTYGGRNEKLFF.

The chain combines TRBV29-1 with TRBJ2-2; no firm D call. CDR3 length: 14 amino acids. Looked up from germline, CDR1 is SQVTM and CDR2 is ANQGSEA. V dropped 5 bases and J dropped 1 base, with 11 bases sitting between them. Here the CDR3 reads CSVQLRRNTGELFF. CDR3 in DNA: TGCAGCGTTCAACTCCGGAGGAACACCGGGGAGCTGTTTTTT.

The chain is built from TRBV18 and TRBJ2-1, with D perhaps matching TRBD2 (5 bases). The germline V and J ends were trimmed by 6 bases and 2 bases, with 8 bases remaining between them. This CDR3 is built from 13 residues. Germline CDR1 KGHSH, CDR2 LQKENI. The CDR3: CASSRGTYNEQFF. In DNA form, the CDR3 reads TGTGCCAGCTCCCGAGGGACCTACAATGAGCAGTTCTTC.

The chain combines TRBV25-1 with TRBJ1-2, with TRBD1 matching 7 bases. Germline CDR1 is MGHDK and CDR2 is SYGVNS. J gave up 7 bases and V 3 bases, and 8 bases lay outside the gene matches. This CDR3 comprises 14 residues. The CDR3 region is CASSDDRDLGGYTF. CDR3 nucleotide sequence: TGTGCCAGCAGTGATGACAGGGACCTTGGTGGCTACACCTTC.

The chain couples TRBV4-2 to TRBJ2-1; 7 bases fit TRBD2. This CDR3 region has 17 residues. The J segment lost 7 bases and the V segment lost 0 bases, leaving 12 bases of the junction unmatched. Germline CDR1 is LGHNA and CDR2 is YNFKEQ. In nucleotides, the CDR3 is TGTGCCAGCAGCCAAGACTATCGTCTAGCGGAGATTAATGAGCAGTTCTTC. It is translated as CASSQDYRLAEINEQFF.

This chain joins TRBV5-4 and TRBJ2-5; the D is unclear. The V end lost 4 bases, the J end lost 3 bases, and 4 bases lay between the germline ends. This CDR3 is 11 amino acids long. Per germline, CDR1 SGHNT and CDR2 YYREEE (reference sequence). The CDR3 DNA is TGTGCCAGCAGCCAAAAAGAGACCCAGTACTTC. Translating it yields CASSQKETQYF.

This clone was recorded a few times. V gene TRBV28 combines with J gene TRBJ2-7; TRBD2 matches at 14 bases. The germline gives CDR1 MDHEN, CDR2 SYDVKM. V lost 5 bases and J lost 2; bases outside the gene matches: 2. This CDR3 is 15 amino acids long. CDR3 amino acids: CASSGTSGSPYEQYF. The CDR3 DNA sequence: TGTGCCAGCAGTGGGACTAGCGGGAGCCCCTACGAGCAGTACTTC.

The V gene is TRBV29-1, the J gene TRBJ1-2; 10 nucleotides line up with TRBD1. This CDR3 has 13 residues. The J segment lost 3 bases and the V segment lost 7 bases, leaving 5 bases of the junction unmatched. Germline CDR1 is SQVTM and CDR2 is ANQGSEA. The CDR3 loop is CSASGQGHYGYTF. The DNA of the CDR3 is TGCAGCGCCTCGGGACAGGGGCACTATGGCTACACCTTC.

The chain has TRBV19 and TRBJ2-7; 9 positions match TRBD1. The germline gives CDR1 LNHDA, CDR2 SQIVND (reference sequence). V lost 1 base, J lost 3 bases, and 10 bases stayed unmatched. The length of the CDR3 is 17 residues. CDR3 sequence reads: CASSIGWTGEAIYEQYF. CDR3 nucleotides: TGTGCCAGTAGTATAGGATGGACAGGGGAAGCAATCTACGAGCAGTACTTC.

This clone was seen a handful of times. The chain combines TRBV6-6 with TRBJ2-7; 9 nucleotides agree with TRBD1. The CDR3 extends over 14 amino acids. V lost 1 base and J lost 6; bases outside the gene matches: 4. Germline CDR1 MNHNY, CDR2 SVGAGI (reference sequence). CDR3 DNA: TGTGCCAGCAGTTACTTCGGGACAGGGTCCGAGCAGTACTTC. Protein product: CASSYFGTGSEQYF.

Turning to this clone: One end of the junction does not line up with germline, which may come from a read error. The rearrangement links TRBV7-9 to TRBJ1-1, with D possibly being TRBD1 (6 bases). In germline, CDR1 is SEHNR, CDR2 FQNEAQ (reference sequence). This CDR3 spans 13 amino acids. Here the CDR3 DNA reads TGTTCCAGCAGCTTAGGGGGGGGCACTGAAGCTTTCTTT. This gives the protein CSSSLGGGTEAFF.

There are a few counts of this clone. The chain joins TRBV5-1 to TRBJ1-5; 9 bases match TRBD1. The J segment lost 2 bases and the V segment lost 0 bases, leaving 3 bases of the junction unmatched. The germline V gene encodes CDR1 SGHRS and CDR2 YFSETQ. The CDR3 covers 16 residues. The CDR3 sequence is CASSLGTGEGNQPQHF. DNA for the CDR3: TGCGCCAGCAGCTTGGGGACAGGGGAGGGCAATCAGCCCCAGCATTTT.

V is TRBV11-2 and J is TRBJ2-1, with 10 bases matching TRBD2. CDR1 SGHAT and CDR2 FQNNGV come from the germline V gene. The CDR3 is 17 residues long. V shed 2 bases and J 0 bases; nucleotides not matched to a gene: 4. The CDR3 here is CASSLRASGSSYNEQFF. CDR3 sequence (DNA): TGTGCCAGCAGCTTAAGGGCTAGCGGGAGCTCCTACAATGAGCAGTTCTTC.

This clone has more than one count but fewer than ten. J is TRBJ2-6 and V is TRBV13, with 8 bases aligning to TRBD1. The CDR3 loop spans 17 amino acids. With 5 bases clipped from V and 2 bases from J, the junction kept 8 bases outside the gene matches. CDR1 and CDR2 from the germline V gene are PRHDT and FYEKMQ (reference sequence). The CDR3 loop reads CASSRRPGGAGANVLTF. CDR3 coding DNA: TGTGCCAGCAGCCGCAGACCAGGGGGCGCTGGGGCCAACGTCCTGACTTTC.

The rearrangement joins TRBV29-1 to TRBJ1-3; D unresolved. CDR1 and CDR2 from the germline V gene are SQVTM and ANQGSEA. This CDR3 has 14 amino acids. Trimming left V 3 bases short and J 0 bases short, with 9 bases between. The DNA for the CDR3 is TGCAGCGTTGAGGGAGACCTCTCTGGAAACACCATATATTTT. It specifies CSVEGDLSGNTIYF.

This clone was recorded only once. J is TRBJ1-5 and V is TRBV27, with D unresolved. Germline values: CDR1 MNHEY, CDR2 SMNVEV (reference sequence). The CDR3 runs to 12 residues. Deletions cut 6 bases from V and 4 bases from J, with 7 bases between. The CDR3: CASSGANQPQHF. The CDR3 DNA is TGTGCCAGCAGCGGAGCAAATCAGCCCCAGCATTTT.

The table lists this clone with a few counts. The V call is TRBV10-3, the J call TRBJ2-7, with 8 bases matching TRBD2. Germline CDR1 reads ENHRY; CDR2 reads SYGVKD. This CDR3 spans 15 amino acids. J was trimmed by 0 bases and V by 3 bases; bases with no gene match: 4. CDR3 in DNA: TGTGCCATCAGTGATTTTGCGGGAGGCTCCTACGAGCAGTACTTC. This encodes CAISDFAGGSYEQYF.

This chain joins TRBV7-6 and TRBJ2-2; no firm D call. The CDR3 loop spans 12 amino acids. From germline, CDR1 is SGHVS and CDR2 FNYEAQ. V was trimmed by 6 bases and J by 4 bases, leaving 6 bases between them. CDR3: CASRHFTGELFF. The CDR3 bases are TGTGCCAGCAGACATTTCACCGGGGAGCTGTTTTTT.

The rearrangement links TRBV4-1 to TRBJ1-1, with D perhaps matching TRBD1 (5 bases). V was pared by 0 bases and J by 6 bases, with 11 bases between. The CDR3 length is 14 residues. CDR1 is MGHRA and CDR2 is YSYEKL in the germline V gene. The CDR3 loop is CASSQDTTDAEAFF. CDR3 coding DNA: TGCGCCAGCAGCCAAGATACGACAGATGCTGAAGCTTTCTTT.